The 15 T cell receptor beta chains listed next were all sequenced from one sample in a study of T cells in tuberculosis. Sequencing was performed with immunoSEQ multiplex PCR; in TCRdb, only in-frame clones are kept and a portion is missing. In the table there are 55,000 to 60,000 clones, roughly 90% of which are singletons. Cells were sorted from thawed PBMC rested overnight and stained with GMM-loaded CD1B tetramer, viability dye and anti-CD3. The lipid loaded on the CD1B tetramers was C32 glucose monomycolate from Rhodococcus equi. Source material: CD1b-GMM tetramer-negative cells sorted from PBMCs. The receptors stem from an adult woman with latent tuberculosis.

This rearrangement joins TRBV6-4 to TRBJ2-2; no firm D call. The CDR3 totals 14 residues. V was trimmed by 4 bases and J by 6 bases, leaving 12 bases between them. Per the germline V gene, CDR1 is MRHNA and CDR2 is SNTAGT. This CDR3 reads CASSAALESGELFF. In DNA form, the CDR3 reads TGTGCCAGCAGTGCAGCGTTAGAATCCGGGGAGCTGTTTTTT.

The count of this clone is one. The V gene is TRBV18, the J gene TRBJ1-1, with D unresolved. V was shortened by 3 bases and J by 1 base, with 15 bases between the two germline ends. The CDR3 consists of 16 residues. Germline CDR1 KGHSH, CDR2 LQKENI. CDR3 bases: TGTGCCAGCTCACCTCGCCCTAGCAGGAGGAACACTGAAGCTTTCTTT. Amino acids: CASSPRPSRRNTEAFF.

This clone has just a few counts. The V and J genes are TRBV9 and TRBJ2-6; the D is unclear. V dropped 4 bases and J dropped 4 bases, with 6 bases sitting between them. This CDR3 has 13 residues. The germline V gene has CDR1 SGDLS and CDR2 YYNGEE. Here the CDR3 reads CASSTQGANVLTF. The CDR3 DNA sequence: TGTGCCAGCAGCACCCAGGGGGCCAACGTCCTGACTTTC. The full variable domain, with the rest looked up from reference TRBV9 and TRBJ2-6, is DSGVTQTPKHLITATGQRVTLRCSPRSGDLSVYWYQQSLDQGLQFLIQYYNGEERAKGNILERFSAQQFPDLHSELNLSSLELGDSALYFCASSTQGANVLTFGAGSRLTVL.

The V and J genes are TRBV30 and TRBJ2-7; a weak D match, TRBD2 (6 bases). Between the trimmed V and J ends, which lost 3 bases and 3 bases, there was a span of 9 bases. The CDR3 runs to 12 residues. From germline, CDR1 is GTSNPN and CDR2 SVGIG (reference sequence). The CDR3 loop reads CAWSGGIYEQYF. CDR3 sequence (DNA): TGTGCCTGGAGCGGGGGAATCTACGAGCAGTACTTC.

The chain is built from TRBV7-9 and TRBJ1-2; 10 positions agree with TRBD1. This CDR3 has 13 amino acids. With 5 bases clipped from V and 6 bases from J, the junction kept 3 bases outside the gene matches. Germline CDR1 and CDR2: SEHNR and FQNEAQ (reference sequence). CDR3 amino acids: CASSRGTGDGYTF. CDR3 nucleotides: TGTGCCAGCAGCCGCGGGACAGGGGATGGCTACACCTTC.

V and J are TRBV6-6 and TRBJ1-2; 7 bases are a match to TRBD1. The CDR3 loop spans 14 amino acids. Unmatched junction bases numbered 2, after V lost 0 bases and J lost 4 bases. CDR1 and CDR2 (germline): MNHNY, SVGAGI (reference sequence). The chain's CDR3 is CASSYSRDSYGYTF. Written as DNA, the CDR3 is TGTGCCAGCAGTTACTCGCGGGACAGCTATGGCTACACCTTC.

The chain recombines TRBV6-6 with TRBJ1-2; 7 nucleotides match TRBD1. The V segment lost 5 bases and the J segment 2 bases; nucleotides outside the gene matches: 8. CDR3 length equals 15 residues. Germline V CDR1 and CDR2: MNHNY, SVGAGI (reference sequence). Here the CDR3 reads CASSARQGKNYGYTF. CDR3 DNA: TGTGCCAGCAGTGCCCGACAGGGAAAGAACTATGGCTACACCTTC.

The DNA for the CDR3 is TGTGCCAGCAGCAGCGATGGACAGGGTCTGGATGGCTACACCTTC. As protein: CASSSDGQGLDGYTF. The rearrangement joins TRBV6-4 to TRBJ1-2; 8 bases match TRBD1. The CDR3 runs 15 residues. Looked up from germline, CDR1 is MRHNA and CDR2 is SNTAGT. The ends lost 6 bases at V and 6 bases at J; junction bases unmatched: 12.

The gene calls are TRBV19 and TRBJ1-3, with 9 bases identical to TRBD1. The CDR3 consists of 16 residues. The V segment lost 6 bases and the J segment 0 bases; nucleotides outside the gene matches: 6. The germline V gene encodes CDR1 LNHDA and CDR2 SQIVND (reference sequence). CDR3 region: CASSLLTGGSGNTIYF. DNA for the CDR3: TGTGCCAGTAGCCTCCTGACAGGGGGCTCTGGAAACACCATATATTTT.

The CDR3 DNA follows: TGCAGCGTCCGACGGGACAGGGGGCCCTACGAGCAGTACTTC. Translation gives CSVRRDRGPYEQYF. V is TRBV29-1 and J is TRBJ2-7; TRBD1 matches 12 bases. Germline V gene data show CDR1 as SQVTM and CDR2 as ANQGSEA. CDR3 length: 14 amino acids. V gave up 6 bases and J gave up 2 bases; unmatched junction bases: 5.

This clone was observed a few times. This chain uses TRBV7-2 with TRBJ2-7; the D gene is possibly TRBD1 (6 bases). The germline gives CDR1 SGHTA, CDR2 FQGNSA. There are 14 residues in the CDR3. V lost 2 bases and J lost 5, with 13 bases in between. Here the CDR3 DNA reads TGTGCCAGCAGCTTAACAGGGACATGGAACGAGCAGTACTTC. Protein: CASSLTGTWNEQYF.

The gene calls are TRBV7-9 and TRBJ2-2; 10 bases fit TRBD2. In germline, CDR1 is SEHNR, CDR2 FQNEAQ (reference sequence). With 10 bases clipped from V and 2 bases from J, the junction kept 7 bases outside the gene matches. This CDR3 comprises 15 residues. The CDR3 spells CATSGGPTNTGELFF. DNA for the CDR3: TGTGCCACTAGCGGGGGACCGACCAACACCGGGGAGCTGTTTTTT.

V is TRBV4-2 and J is TRBJ2-7, with D possibly being TRBD2 (5 bases). The CDR3 runs 18 residues. V gave up 0 bases and J gave up 1 base, with 19 bases separating them. Germline CDR1 and CDR2: LGHNA and YNFKEQ. Here the CDR3 DNA reads TGTGCCAGCAGCCAAGATCCTAACGGAGGTACGCGTTCCTACGAGCAGTACTTC. Its protein product is CASSQDPNGGTRSYEQYF.

The gene calls are TRBV29-1 and TRBJ1-4; 7 bases line up with TRBD1. With V trimmed by 0 bases and J by 8 bases, 3 bases remained unmatched. CDR3 length: 13 amino acids. CDR1 and CDR2 from the germline V gene are SQVTM and ANQGSEA. The CDR3, as DNA: TGCAGCGTTGAAGAACAGGGGAGGGAAAAACTGTTTTTT. It encodes CSVEEQGREKLFF.

Here the CDR3 DNA reads TGTGCCAGCAGCCAAGGGACTATCAGCACAGATACGCAGTATTTT. Encoded protein: CASSQGTISTDTQYF. This rearrangement joins TRBV7-2 to TRBJ2-3; TRBD2 matches at 7 bases. V lost 5 bases to trimming and J lost 0 bases; unmatched junction nucleotides: 5. CDR1 and CDR2 from the germline V gene are SGHTA and FQGNSA. The CDR3 has 15 amino acids.